Sequencing of this T cell receptor (beta chain) was carried out in a study of cytomegalovirus exposure and HLA in healthy donors. Trimming removed 2 bases at V and 0 bases at J, with 11 bases between. CDR3 length: 16 residues. The germline CDR1 and CDR2 sequences are LNHDA and SQIVND (reference sequence). With respect to this clone: No antigen is known for it.

Whole-study results and caveats: Common viral pathogens seemed, in a later analysis, to connect with several of the most significant clusters.

Amplification used 60 Vbeta primers and 13 Jbeta primers. Sequencing was performed with immunoSEQ multiplex PCR; in TCRdb, only in-frame clones are kept and a portion is missing. Seen here are about 130,000 clones, about 74% observed once, and the top ten hold 2% to 2.5%. The clonotype comes from a man in his thirties or forties in good health and CMV-seronegative. The sequenced sample was PBMCs. The V and J genes are TRBV19 and TRBJ1-5; the D is unclear. The CDR3 sequence: CASSILPGSSNQPQHF. CDR3 DNA: TGTGCCAGTAGTATATTACCGGGTTCTAGCAATCAGCCCCAGCATTTT.